This TCR beta chain was captured by sequencing in a study of early stage breast cancer tumors. General study findings and limits: Chain pairing and CD4, CD8 or FOXP3 expression were not captured.

Assay: immunoSEQ multiplex PCR; the TCRdb copy retains only in-frame clones and omits some. This table has about 69,000 clones, around 80% appearing once. The CDR3 is 13 amino acids. The germline V gene encodes CDR1 MGHRA and CDR2 YSYEKL. With V trimmed by 11 bases and J by 2 bases, 6 bases remained unmatched. Comment on this clone: The antigen remains unidentified. The same CDR3 arises from other DNA sequences in this sample as well.

The V gene is TRBV4-1, the J gene TRBJ1-3; 7 nucleotides line up with TRBD1. Sequenced sample: blood. This receptor was identified in a person aged 35-49 years with breast cancer. In DNA form, the CDR3 reads TGCGCCGCCAGGGGGGGACCTGGAAACACCATATATTTT. Translated, it gives CAARGGPGNTIYF.